This TCR beta chain originates from a study of blood T cells in healthy people across ages. This clonotype was counted only a few times. Sample-barcoded 5' priming and a J-beta primer mix drove a second PCR of 7 to 11 cycles. TCRdb used MiXCR to reprocess the 5' RACE reads, holding one entry per CDR3 protein. The sample includes 700,000 to 800,000 distinct CDR3 sequences, about 42% of them seen just once. The sequence was collected from a woman in her fifties or sixties in good health. Sequencing was performed on blood.

This CDR3 reads CSAGQDLLQFF. The CDR3 DNA reads as TGCAGTGCTGGACAAGACTTACTGCAGTTCTTC. J is TRBJ2-1 and V is TRBV20-1, with D tentatively TRBD1 (5 bases). Trimming cost V 5 bases and J 12 bases, with 14 bases left between them. This CDR3 has 11 residues. Germline V CDR1 and CDR2: DFQATT, SNEGSKA (reference sequence).